This passage covers 15 T cell receptor beta chains from one sample sequenced in a study of shared clonotypes between healthy human individuals. Repertoires were generated with immunoSEQ multiplex PCR, while TCRdb's copy carries only in-frame clones and drops some. The table lists roughly 2.2 million clones, less than 95% of them singletons. Sequences were obtained from naive CD4+ T cells from PBMCs. The subset was: CD45RA+ positively selected. These receptors were taken from a man between 18 and 35 years old in good health. Some clones in this sample may be carry-over from other donors' samples.

This sequence joins TRBV5-4 and TRBJ2-1, with 9 bases lining up with TRBD1. Germline-derived CDR1 and CDR2 are SGHNT and YYREEE (reference sequence). This CDR3 has 20 residues. V shed 4 bases and J 0 bases; nucleotides not matched to a gene: 17. CDR3: CASSVTGQGNTVSSYNEQFF. CDR3 DNA: TGTGCCAGCAGCGTGACGGGACAGGGAAATACTGTGAGCTCCTACAATGAGCAGTTCTTC.

This clone was recorded once. This same CDR3 is encoded by further DNA sequences in the sample. The chain carries TRBV7-3 and TRBJ2-2, with D unresolved. The length of the CDR3 is 12 residues. V lost 4 bases and J 5 bases, leaving 5 bases between the germline ends. Per the germline V gene, CDR1 is SGHTA and CDR2 is FQGTGA. The chain's CDR3 is CASSSRTGELFF. For the CDR3, the DNA is TGTGCCAGCAGCTCCAGAACCGGGGAGCTGTTTTTT.

The chain is built from TRBV7-9 and TRBJ1-5; D gene ambiguous. The CDR3 length is 12 residues. The V end was cut by 5 bases, the J end by 4 bases, with 6 bases between. Germline V CDR1 and CDR2: SEHNR, FQNEAQ (reference sequence). CDR3 sequence (DNA): TGTGCCAGCAGCGATGGGAATCAGCCCCAGCATTTT. Amino acids: CASSDGNQPQHF. Looking up the rest from reference TRBV7-9 and TRBJ1-5 gives the full variable domain: DTGVSQNPRHKITKRGQNVTFRCDPISEHNRLYWYRQTLGQGPEFLTYFQNEAQLEKSRLLSDRFSAERPKGSFSTLEIQRTEQGDSAMYLCASSDGNQPQHFGDGTRLSIL.

This rearrangement joins TRBV6-5 to TRBJ1-1, with D unresolved. CDR3 size: 16 residues. CDR1 is MNHEY and CDR2 is SVGAGI in the germline V gene. The ends were cut back, 0 bases at V and 0 bases at J, with 11 bases in the middle. The DNA of the CDR3 is TGTGCCAGCAGTTACTCTCGTTCCTCCATGAACACTGAAGCTTTCTTT. Translating it yields CASSYSRSSMNTEAFF.

To note about this clone: Other DNA sequences in the sample encode the same CDR3. The V gene is TRBV28, the J gene TRBJ1-5; 8 bases agree with TRBD1. Germline lookup yields CDR1 MDHEN and CDR2 SYDVKM. V lost 11 bases and J lost 4; bases outside the gene matches: 4. The CDR3 totals 12 residues. The chain's CDR3 is CAGGQVNQPQHF. The DNA for the CDR3 is TGTGCCGGGGGACAGGTGAATCAGCCCCAGCATTTT.

The chain carries TRBV5-5 and TRBJ1-1; D unclear. This CDR3 is built from 13 residues. In germline, CDR1 is SGHKS, CDR2 YYEKEE (reference sequence). In DNA, the CDR3 is TGTGCTAGCTCGGAGGGTATCGGCACTGAAGCTTTCTTT. It codes for CASSEGIGTEAFF.

The chain recombines TRBV9 with TRBJ2-3; D is undetermined. Germline values: CDR1 SGDLS, CDR2 YYNGEE. The CDR3 runs 12 residues. V shed 0 bases and J shed 5 bases, with 4 bases lying between them. The DNA for the CDR3 is TGTGCCAGCAGCGTAGAGGTAGATACGCAGTATTTT. Translated: CASSVEVDTQYF.

The chain combines TRBV7-8 with TRBJ1-4; possibly TRBD1 for D (6 bases). The V gene's germline CDR1 is SGHVS and CDR2 FQNEAQ. The V and J ends lost 0 bases and 7 bases respectively, with 12 bases between them. The length of the CDR3 is 15 residues. The CDR3 here is CASSLAGGDGEKLFF. DNA of the CDR3: TGTGCCAGCAGCTTAGCGGGGGGCGACGGTGAAAAACTGTTTTTT. The full variable domain, with the rest looked up from reference TRBV7-8 and TRBJ1-4, is GAGVSQSPRYKVAKRGQDVALRCDPISGHVSLFWYQQALGQGPEFLTYFQNEAQLDKSGLPSDRFFAERPEGSVSTLKIQRTQQEDSAVYLCASSLAGGDGEKLFFGSGTQLSVL.

With regard to this clone: Distinct nucleotide sequences in the sample also encode this CDR3. This chain connects TRBV15 to TRBJ1-5; TRBD1 aligns across 10 bases. The germline CDR1 and CDR2 sequences are LNHNV and YYDKDF (reference sequence). V trimming: 1 base; J trimming: 6 bases; junction bases outside the gene matches: 3. The CDR3 spans 15 residues. Here the CDR3 reads CATSRGQGAGQPQHF. In DNA form, the CDR3 reads TGTGCCACCAGCAGAGGACAGGGGGCCGGTCAGCCCCAGCATTTT.

V usage is TRBV30 and J usage is TRBJ2-2; D perhaps matches TRBD2 (7 bases). V lost 1 base and J 5 bases, leaving 17 bases between the germline ends. CDR1 GTSNPN and CDR2 SVGIG come from the germline V gene (reference sequence). This CDR3 is built from 16 residues. The CDR3 spells CAWSGTRGGRTGELFF. CDR3 nucleotides: TGTGCCTGGAGTGGTACGAGGGGGGGAAGGACCGGGGAGCTGTTTTTT.

The genes are TRBV5-4 and TRBJ2-1, with 8 bases matching TRBD2. J gave up 7 bases and V 1 base, and 7 bases lay outside the gene matches. The CDR3 is made up of 15 amino acids. The germline gives CDR1 SGHNT, CDR2 YYREEE (reference sequence). CDR3 sequence reads: CASSLWVAGTNEQFF. The CDR3 DNA sequence: TGTGCCAGCAGCTTGTGGGTAGCGGGAACAAATGAGCAGTTCTTC.

This rearrangement joins TRBV29-1 to TRBJ2-1, with D unclear. V dropped 5 bases and J dropped 0 bases, with 8 bases sitting between them. Germline V gene data show CDR1 as SQVTM and CDR2 as ANQGSEA. This CDR3 is built from 13 residues. CDR3: CSVQRISYNEQFF. The CDR3 DNA reads as TGCAGCGTTCAAAGGATCTCCTACAATGAGCAGTTCTTC.

This clone was picked up one time. The rearrangement links TRBV5-1 to TRBJ2-1; possible D gene TRBD1, 5 bases. Per germline, CDR1 SGHRS and CDR2 YFSETQ. CDR3 length equals 14 residues. V dropped 2 bases and J dropped 8 bases, with 14 bases sitting between them. The DNA of the CDR3 is TGCGCCAGCAGCTTATGGAACAGCAGGGATGAGCAGTTCTTC. Amino acids: CASSLWNSRDEQFF.

The CDR3 reads CASSIDFIDTAAKNIQYF. The CDR3 nucleotides are TGTGCCAGTAGTATAGACTTCATCGATACAGCGGCCAAAAACATTCAGTACTTC. The chain couples TRBV19 to TRBJ2-4; D not certain. V lost 0 bases to trimming and J lost 1 base, with 16 bases between them. CDR1 and CDR2 from the germline V gene are LNHDA and SQIVND (reference sequence). This CDR3 spans 18 amino acids.

The chain recombines TRBV7-9 with TRBJ2-3; 8 nucleotides agree with TRBD1. Looked up from germline, CDR1 is SEHNR and CDR2 is FQNEAQ (reference sequence). This CDR3 region has 17 residues. V was clipped by 5 bases and J by 3 bases; unmatched bases: 13. The CDR3 DNA reads as TGTGCCAGCAGCCTTACACCCAGGGGGCCATTGACAGATACGCAGTATTTT. Its translation is CASSLTPRGPLTDTQYF.